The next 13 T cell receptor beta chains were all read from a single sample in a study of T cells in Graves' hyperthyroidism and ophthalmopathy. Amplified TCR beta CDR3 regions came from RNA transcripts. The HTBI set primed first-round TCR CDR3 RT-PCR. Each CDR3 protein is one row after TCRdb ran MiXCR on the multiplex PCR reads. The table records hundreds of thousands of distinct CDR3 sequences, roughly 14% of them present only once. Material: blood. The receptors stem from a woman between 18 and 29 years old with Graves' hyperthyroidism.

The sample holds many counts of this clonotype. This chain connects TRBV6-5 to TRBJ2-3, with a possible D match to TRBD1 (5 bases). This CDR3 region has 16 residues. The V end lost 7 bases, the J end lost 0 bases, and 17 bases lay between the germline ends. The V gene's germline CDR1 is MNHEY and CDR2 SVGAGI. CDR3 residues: CASTDWGPTSTDTQYF. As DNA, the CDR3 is TGTGCCAGCACGGATTGGGGCCCGACTAGCACAGATACGCAGTATTTT.

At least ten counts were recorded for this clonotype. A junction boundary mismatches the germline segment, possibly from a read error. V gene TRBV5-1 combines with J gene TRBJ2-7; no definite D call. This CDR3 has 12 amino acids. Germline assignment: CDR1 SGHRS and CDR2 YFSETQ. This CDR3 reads CASSPDRGEQYF. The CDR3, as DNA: TGTGCCAGCAGTCCCGACCGAGGCGAGCAGTACTTC.

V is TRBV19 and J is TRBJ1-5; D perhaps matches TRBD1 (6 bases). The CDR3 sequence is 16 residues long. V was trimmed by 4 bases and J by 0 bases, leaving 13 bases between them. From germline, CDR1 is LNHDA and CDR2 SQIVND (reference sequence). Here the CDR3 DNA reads TGTGCCAGTAGTACTCGAGGGGGTGATAGCAATCAGCCCCAGCATTTT. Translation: CASSTRGGDSNQPQHF. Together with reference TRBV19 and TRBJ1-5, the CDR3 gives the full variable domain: DGGITQSPKYLFRKEGQNVTLSCEQNLNHDAMYWYRQDPGQGLRLIYYSQIVNDFQKGDIAEGYSVSREKKESFPLTVTSAQKNPTAFYLCASSTRGGDSNQPQHFGDGTRLSIL.

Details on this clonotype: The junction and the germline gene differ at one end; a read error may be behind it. CDR3 nucleotides: TGTGGCAGCAACCAAGCCTCCTACGAGCAGTACTTC. This gives the protein CGSNQASYEQYF. The rearrangement uses TRBV3-1 and TRBJ2-7; D gene uncertain. The V gene's germline CDR1 is LGHDT and CDR2 YNNKEL (reference sequence). The CDR3 runs 12 residues.

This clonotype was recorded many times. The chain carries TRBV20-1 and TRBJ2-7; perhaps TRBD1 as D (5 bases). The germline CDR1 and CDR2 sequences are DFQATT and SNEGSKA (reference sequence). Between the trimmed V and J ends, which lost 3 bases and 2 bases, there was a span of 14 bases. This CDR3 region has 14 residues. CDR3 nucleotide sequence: TGCAGTGCTAGGGCGCCAGGGTTAGCCTACGAGCAGTACTTC. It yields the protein CSARAPGLAYEQYF.

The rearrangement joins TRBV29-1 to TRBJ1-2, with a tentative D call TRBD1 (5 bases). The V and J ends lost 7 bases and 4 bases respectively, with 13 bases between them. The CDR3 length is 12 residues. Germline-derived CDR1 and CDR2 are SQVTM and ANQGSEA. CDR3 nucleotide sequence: TGCAGCGGAAGCCAGGGAAGCTATGGCTACACCTTC. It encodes CSGSQGSYGYTF.

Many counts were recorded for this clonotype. This CDR3 is CASSIRAFTDTQYF. The DNA of the CDR3 is TGTGCCAGTAGTATCCGGGCTTTCACAGATACGCAGTATTTT. The rearrangement joins TRBV19 to TRBJ2-3; no firm D call. V gave up 3 bases and J gave up 2 bases, with 9 bases separating them. The V gene's germline CDR1 is LNHDA and CDR2 SQIVND (reference sequence). The CDR3 consists of 14 residues.

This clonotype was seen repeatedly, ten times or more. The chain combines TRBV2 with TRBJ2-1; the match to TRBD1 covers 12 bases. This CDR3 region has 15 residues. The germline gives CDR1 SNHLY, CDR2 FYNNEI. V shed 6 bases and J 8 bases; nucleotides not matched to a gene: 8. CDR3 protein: CASRPGQGAPHEQFF. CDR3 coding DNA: TGTGCCAGCAGGCCGGGACAGGGGGCCCCCCATGAGCAGTTCTTC.

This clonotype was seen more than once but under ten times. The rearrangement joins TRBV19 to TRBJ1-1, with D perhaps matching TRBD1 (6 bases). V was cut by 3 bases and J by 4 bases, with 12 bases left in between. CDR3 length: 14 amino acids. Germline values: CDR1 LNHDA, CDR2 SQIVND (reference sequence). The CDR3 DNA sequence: TGTGCCAGTAGTATCAGTCGAGGGGGCACTGAAGCTTTCTTT. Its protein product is CASSISRGGTEAFF.

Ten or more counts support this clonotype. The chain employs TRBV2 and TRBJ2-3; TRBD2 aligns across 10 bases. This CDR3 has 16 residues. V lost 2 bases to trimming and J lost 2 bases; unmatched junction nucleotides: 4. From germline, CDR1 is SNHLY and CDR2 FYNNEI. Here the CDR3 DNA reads TGTGCCAGCAGTGAACTGCTAGCGGGAGCCACAGATACGCAGTATTTT. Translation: CASSELLAGATDTQYF.

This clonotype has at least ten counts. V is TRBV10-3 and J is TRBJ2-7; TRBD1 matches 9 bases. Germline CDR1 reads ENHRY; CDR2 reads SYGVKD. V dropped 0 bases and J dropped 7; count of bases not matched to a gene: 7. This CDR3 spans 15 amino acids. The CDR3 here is CAISESTGTGSEQYF. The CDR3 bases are TGTGCCATCAGTGAGTCAACCGGGACAGGGTCTGAGCAGTACTTC.

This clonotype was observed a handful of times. CDR3: CASSPGAINQPQHF. Written as DNA, the CDR3 is TGTGCCAGCTCACCAGGGGCTATCAATCAGCCCCAGCATTTT. The chain has TRBV18 and TRBJ1-5; D possibly corresponds to TRBD1 (5 bases). Between the trimmed V and J ends, which lost 2 bases and 3 bases, there was a span of 8 bases. The CDR3 sequence is 14 residues long. The V gene's germline CDR1 is KGHSH and CDR2 LQKENI.

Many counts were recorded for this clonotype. The CDR3 sequence is CASSFAGRGQGHYEQYF. The CDR3 DNA follows: TGTGCCAGCAGCTTCGCCGGCCGGGGACAGGGGCACTACGAGCAGTACTTC. The chain links TRBV7-8 to TRBJ2-7; 10 bases map to TRBD1. Per germline, CDR1 SGHVS and CDR2 FQNEAQ. This CDR3 comprises 17 residues. Losses at the gene ends were 3 bases for V and 3 bases for J; bases not matched to a gene: 11. The variable domain in full, with the rest retrieved from reference TRBV7-8 and TRBJ2-7, is GAGVSQSPRYKVAKRGQDVALRCDPISGHVSLFWYQQALGQGPEFLTYFQNEAQLDKSGLPSDRFFAERPEGSVSTLKIQRTQQEDSAVYLCASSFAGRGQGHYEQYFGPGTRLTVT.